Below, 10 T cell receptor beta chains from the same sample are listed, as sequenced in a study of cytomegalovirus exposure and HLA in healthy donors. TCRdb keeps only in-frame clones here, not all; method: immunoSEQ multiplex PCR. In the table there are about 220,000 clones, 80% to 95% of which are singletons. Specimen: PBMCs. Source of these receptors: a woman under 30 in good health and CMV-seronegative.

The chain links TRBV4-1 to TRBJ2-5, with D maybe TRBD2 (5 bases). Germline CDR1 and CDR2: MGHRA and YSYEKL. This CDR3 has 14 residues. Trimming pared 4 bases from V and 5 bases from J, leaving 14 bases between. The CDR3 sequence: CASSRRDGGETQYF. The CDR3 coding sequence is TGCGCCAGCAGCCGCCGGGATGGTGGGGAGACCCAGTACTTC.

The chain uses TRBV2 and TRBJ2-2; TRBD2 aligns across 10 bases. The CDR3 contains 15 residues. Germline lookup yields CDR1 SNHLY and CDR2 FYNNEI. Trimming cost V 5 bases and J 4 bases; bases outside gene matches: 4. The CDR3 reads CASSSGRAGTGELFF. The CDR3, as DNA: TGTGCCAGCAGTAGCGGGAGGGCCGGCACCGGGGAGCTGTTTTTT.

This chain joins TRBV10-3 and TRBJ2-7; TRBD1 matches 12 bases. CDR3 size: 16 residues. Per the germline V gene, CDR1 is ENHRY and CDR2 is SYGVKD. Unmatched junction bases numbered 10, after V lost 8 bases and J lost 2 bases. CDR3 sequence (DNA): TGTGCCATCGGAGGGACAGGGGGCTATGGGCCCTACGAGCAGTACTTC. Amino acids: CAIGGTGGYGPYEQYF.

This clone was picked up one time. The chain has TRBV25-1 and TRBJ2-5; TRBD2 matches 14 bases. From germline, CDR1 is MGHDK and CDR2 SYGVNS. This CDR3 comprises 15 residues. Losses at the gene ends were 6 bases for V and 4 bases for J; bases not matched to a gene: 4. The CDR3 DNA sequence: TGTGCCAGCAGCCCGGGACTAGCGGGAGTAGAGACCCAGTACTTC. Translating it yields CASSPGLAGVETQYF. The full variable domain, its missing parts supplied by reference TRBV25-1 and TRBJ2-5, is EADIYQTPRYLVIGTGKKITLECSQTMGHDKMYWYQQDPGMELHLIHYSYGVNSTEKGDLSSESTVSRIRTEHFPLTLESARPSHTSQYLCASSPGLAGVETQYFGPGTRLLVL.

The chain employs TRBV5-1 and TRBJ2-7; 8 bases agree with TRBD1. The CDR3 is 16 residues long. After removal of 4 bases from V and 2 bases from J, the junction contained 11 bases not matched to a gene. Germline V gene data show CDR1 as SGHRS and CDR2 as YFSETQ. The CDR3 sequence is CASSLYIQGDPYEQYF. The CDR3 region has the DNA TGCGCCAGCAGCCTTTACATACAGGGGGACCCCTACGAGCAGTACTTC.

The chain couples TRBV15 to TRBJ2-5, with TRBD2 matching over 9 bases. The ends lost 4 bases at V and 3 bases at J; junction bases unmatched: 6. There are 15 residues in the CDR3. The germline V gene has CDR1 LNHNV and CDR2 YYDKDF (reference sequence). CDR3 coding DNA: TGTGCCACCAGCATTCGCGGGAGGGGTGAAGAGACCCAGTACTTC. Translated, it gives CATSIRGRGEETQYF.

The chain employs TRBV9 and TRBJ2-3, with 9 bases lining up with TRBD2. The V gene's germline CDR1 is SGDLS and CDR2 YYNGEE. The CDR3 totals 16 residues. V gave up 4 bases and J gave up 4 bases; unmatched junction bases: 10. Written as DNA, the CDR3 is TGTGCCAGCAGCCCTACCGGCGGGAGGGCCGCAGATACGCAGTATTTT. Protein product: CASSPTGGRAADTQYF.

V gene TRBV1 combines with J gene TRBJ2-3; the DNA was not used to check the table's D call, TRBD2. TRBV1 is listed as a pseudogene. CDR3 length: 15 amino acids. CDR3 protein: CTSSQGGSGTDTQYF. CDR3 sequence (DNA): TGCACCAGCAGCCAAGGCGGGAGCGGCACAGATACGCAGTATTTT.

CDR3 protein: CASSLGYRGGGYEQYF. CDR3 in DNA: TGTGCCAGCAGCTTGGGGTACAGGGGAGGTGGGTACGAGCAGTACTTC. The chain recombines TRBV5-8 with TRBJ2-7; weak D call: TRBD1 (7 bases). Per germline, CDR1 SGHTS and CDR2 YDEGEE. The V and J ends lost 0 bases and 4 bases respectively, with 17 bases between them. The length of the CDR3 is 16 residues. Full variable domain (missing parts from reference TRBV5-8 and TRBJ2-7): EAGVTQSPTHLIKTRGQQATLRCSPISGHTSVYWYQQALGLGLQFLLWYDEGEERNRGNFPPRFSGRQFPNYSSELNVNALELEDSALYLCASSLGYRGGGYEQYFGPGTRLTVT.

The chain uses TRBV5-6 and TRBJ2-1, with TRBD2 matching 8 bases. V lost 3 bases to trimming and J lost 4 bases; unmatched junction nucleotides: 6. The CDR3 consists of 15 residues. CDR1 is SGHDT, CDR2 YYEEEE, per germline. The CDR3 region is CASSSGLASYNEQFF. The CDR3 DNA sequence: TGTGCCAGCAGCTCCGGACTAGCATCATACAATGAGCAGTTCTTC.